This entry describes one TCR beta chain. No antigen is known for it. The record originates from a study of T cell clones after liver transplantation. Background on the study: TCRbeta sequencing after a pre-transplant mixed lymphocyte reaction identified graft-donor-reactive clones, later tracked in post-transplant blood. At least one year of complete immunosuppression withdrawal without enzymes over twice normal defined tolerance. Study-level points and caveats: Rather than being deleted, graft donor-reactive T cells may have moved into the graft.

The CDR3 is 15 residues long. CDR1 and CDR2 from the germline V gene are SNHLY and FYNNEI. Trimming took 5 bases from V and 8 from J; bases not matched to a gene: 11. Clones were sequenced by immunoSEQ multiplex PCR, and TCRdb holds only the in-frame ones, with some missing. Among tens of thousands of clones listed, about 84% were seen once. The rearrangement uses TRBV2 and TRBJ1-2, with 10 positions matching TRBD1. The sample here was CD4+ T cells from blood, taken 46 months after liver transplant. The receptor's source is a human patient who received a liver transplant. Some T cells here may be from the graft donor. The CDR3 nucleotides read TGTGCCAGCAGTTATAACCGGGACAGGGGAGGAGGCTACACCTTC. It encodes CASSYNRDRGGGYTF.